This T cell receptor beta chain was found in a study of cytomegalovirus exposure and HLA in healthy donors. Study-wide results and caveats: Rarity held for most TCR sequences, but there were some public TCRs that occurred in many donors.

This CDR3 region has 15 residues. Germline-derived CDR1 and CDR2 are SGHDT and YYEEEE. V lost 0 bases and J lost 1, with 10 bases in between. On this clone itself: What it binds is not known.

The PCR employed 60 Vbeta primers together with 13 Jbeta primers. The protocol was immunoSEQ multiplex PCR, while the TCRdb copy is restricted to in-frame clones and leaves out a portion. The table has around 240,000 clones, 82% seen once; the top ten hold more than 5%. The specimen sequenced was PBMCs. This chain uses TRBV5-6 with TRBJ1-1; the D is unclear. This TCR was recovered from a woman in her 40s in good health and CMV-seropositive. The CDR3 sequence is CASSLAGLGNTEAFF. The CDR3 region has the DNA TGTGCCAGCAGCTTGGCAGGTCTGGGGAACACTGAAGCTTTCTTT. Filled out from reference TRBV5-6 and TRBJ1-1, the complete variable domain reads DAGVTQSPTHLIKTRGQQVTLRCSPKSGHDTVSWYQQALGQGPQFIFQYYEEEERQRGNFPDRFSGHQFPNYSSELNVNALLLGDSALYLCASSLAGLGNTEAFFGQGTRLTVV.